The 6 T cell receptor beta chains given below trace back to one sample, sequenced in a study of brain T cells in children with intractable seizures listed by TCRdb under 2021. This sample's time point label indicates: blood from clinic visit 5 months post-surgery; TSC patient then seizure free. The receptor library was made with the immunoSEQ multiplex PCR assay. TCRdb retrieved this table from immuneACCESS and kept in-frame rearrangements only. Not all clones are present; in checked studies, unresolved V genes account for under half, and no reason is known for the remainder. The sample includes about 340,000 clones, with about 93% observed a single time. Approximately 5% of the sample belongs to the ten largest clones. The source was peripheral blood, collected around 5 months after surgery. Receptor source: a boy younger than two with tuberous sclerosis and intractable seizures.

This rearrangement joins TRBV7-8 to TRBJ1-4; D perhaps matches TRBD1 (6 bases). Germline CDR1 SGHVS, CDR2 FQNEAQ. The CDR3 has 16 amino acids. V gave up 1 base and J gave up 6 bases, with 15 bases separating them. As DNA, the CDR3 is TGTGCCAGCAGCTTAGACAGGGAAAGGGTGGATGAAAAACTGTTTTTT. Amino acid sequence: CASSLDRERVDEKLFF.

The gene calls are TRBV7-3 and TRBJ2-1; TRBD2 aligns across 7 bases. This CDR3 region has 18 residues. Trimming took 5 bases from V and 6 from J; bases not matched to a gene: 19. The germline V gene encodes CDR1 SGHTA and CDR2 FQGTGA. The CDR3: CASSTAPGGLAGLNEQFF. CDR3 nucleotides: TGTGCCAGCAGCACAGCCCCCGGGGGGTTAGCGGGCCTCAATGAGCAGTTCTTC. Together with reference TRBV7-3 and TRBJ2-1, the CDR3 gives the full variable domain: GAGVSQTPSNKVTEKGKYVELRCDPISGHTALYWYRQSLGQGPEFLIYFQGTGAADDSGLPNDRFFAVRPEGSVSTLKIQRTERGDSAVYLCASSTAPGGLAGLNEQFFGPGTRLTVL.

CDR3 nucleotides: TGTGCCAGCAGGTATGATAGCGGCCTCTACGAGCAGTACTTC. This codes for CASRYDSGLYEQYF. The chain uses TRBV2 and TRBJ2-7; tentatively, D is TRBD2 (6 bases). V lost 6 bases and J lost 3, with 15 bases in between. Germline V CDR1 and CDR2: SNHLY, FYNNEI. The CDR3 has 14 amino acids.

The J gene is TRBJ2-1, the V gene TRBV27; D gene unclear. V was shortened by 6 bases and J by 3 bases, with 0 bases between the two germline ends. This CDR3 has 10 amino acids. CDR1 is MNHEY, CDR2 SMNVEV, per germline (reference sequence). The CDR3 sequence: CASSYNEQFF. The CDR3 DNA reads as TGTGCCAGCAGCTACAATGAGCAGTTCTTC.

J is TRBJ1-1 and V is TRBV28; 7 bases fit TRBD1. The germline V gene encodes CDR1 MDHEN and CDR2 SYDVKM. V was clipped by 6 bases and J by 9 bases; unmatched bases: 10. This CDR3 region has 13 residues. CDR3 DNA sequence: TGTGCCAGCAGGACGACAGGGATTAGTAAAGCTTTCTTT. This sequence encodes CASRTTGISKAFF.

V is TRBV27 and J is TRBJ2-1, with 7 bases aligning to TRBD1. Germline values: CDR1 MNHEY, CDR2 SMNVEV (reference sequence). V lost 3 bases and J lost 7; bases outside the gene matches: 6. The CDR3 covers 14 residues. CDR3 coding DNA: TGTGCCAGCAGTTTTTGGCCAGGGGGAAATGAGCAGTTCTTC. Translated: CASSFWPGGNEQFF.